This T cell receptor beta chain was recovered during a study of tissue T cells after allogeneic stem cell transplantation. Germline assignment: CDR1 FNHDT and CDR2 SITEND (reference sequence). The junction had 3 bases not matched to a gene; V was cut back by 4 bases and J by 4 bases. The CDR3 covers 15 residues. Sample time point: mouse harvest day 14 after allogeneic transplant. Each mouse received 10^7 T-cell-depleted marrow cells plus 10^6 splenic CD5+ T cells by tail vein. This clone is medium-sized by share. Any gene name here is a mouse gene name. The read comes to an end 1 residue before the CDR3 does, leaving the germline J gene to fill in the end. This table comes from immunoSEQ multiplex PCR, and its TCRdb copy is limited to in-frame clones, with some not included. This table holds over 5,500 clones, around 48% found once.

The TCR sequence derives from a female BALB/c mouse given C57BL/6 T cells with graft-versus-host disease after an allogeneic hematopoietic cell transplant. This rearrangement joins TRBV19 to TRBJ2-1; 12 positions agree with TRBD2. The sequenced material came from gut tissue. The sequenced part of the CDR3 DNA is TGTGCCAGCAGTCGGGACTGGGGGGATTATGCTGAGCAGTTC. It is translated as CASSRDWGDYAEQF. The CDR3 in full is CASSRDWGDYAEQFF.